Each of the 32 T cell receptor beta chains below was sequenced from the same sample in a study of regulatory T cells in long-lasting Graves disease. In building TCR beta libraries, iRepertoire HTBI primers were used together with Arm-PCR of CDR3 regions. TCRdb reanalysed the multiplex PCR reads using MiXCR and keeps one entry per CDR3 protein. The sample has about 470,000 distinct CDR3 sequences, 20% to 25% seen once. Described time point: persistent/refractory GD, antithyroid drugs over 5 years with positive TRAb. RNA from PBMCs was the source of the TCR library. Sequencing used peripheral blood mononuclear cells (PBMCs), obtained when the disease was refractory, from a patient treated with antithyroid drugs. These TCRs come from a female donor with Graves disease.

This rearrangement joins TRBV29-1 to TRBJ2-7; the D is unclear. Trimming pared 0 bases from V and 2 bases from J, leaving 8 bases between. Germline V gene data show CDR1 as SQVTM and CDR2 as ANQGSEA. The CDR3 consists of 13 residues. The CDR3 is CSVEEDGPYEQYF. The CDR3 coding sequence is TGCAGCGTTGAAGAGGACGGCCCCTACGAGCAGTACTTC.

This clonotype has a handful of counts. The chain is built from TRBV13 and TRBJ2-7; D ambiguous. CDR1 PRHDT and CDR2 FYEKMQ come from the germline V gene (reference sequence). Trimming stripped 0 bases from V and 7 bases from J, with 13 bases between. This CDR3 comprises 14 residues. CDR3 nucleotides: TGTGCCAGCAGCTTAGGCAATCCAGCCCGAGAGCAGTACTTC. It yields the protein CASSLGNPAREQYF.

This clonotype was found many times. The CDR3, as DNA: TGCAGTGCTAGGGGGGGGACTAGCGGGAGGTACGAGCAGTACTTC. Protein sequence: CSARGGTSGRYEQYF. V and J are TRBV20-1 and TRBJ2-7; 15 bases map to TRBD2. This CDR3 has 15 residues. V was pared by 3 bases and J by 4 bases, with 4 bases of the junction left unmatched. Germline assignment: CDR1 DFQATT and CDR2 SNEGSKA (reference sequence).

This clonotype was counted at least ten times. The chain has TRBV2 and TRBJ2-7; D gene uncertain. Germline CDR1 SNHLY, CDR2 FYNNEI. This CDR3 is 17 amino acids long. V gave up 4 bases and J gave up 1 base, with 20 bases separating them. CDR3 amino acids: CASSVELGFFDSYEQYF. DNA of the CDR3: TGTGCCAGCAGTGTGGAATTGGGGTTTTTCGATTCCTACGAGCAGTACTTC.

This clonotype was observed at least ten times. This chain uses TRBV20-1 with TRBJ2-5; TRBD1 might be the D (6 bases). The V end was cut by 5 bases, the J end by 5 bases, with 12 bases between. Germline V lookup: CDR1 DFQATT, CDR2 SNEGSKA (reference sequence). This CDR3 region has 12 residues. As DNA, the CDR3 is TGCAGTGCTGACGACAGGAAGGAGACCCAGTACTTC. As protein: CSADDRKETQYF.

As for this clonotype: Just one base apart from a much larger clone, this may be a read error. The chain combines TRBV11-2 with TRBJ1-4; D is undetermined. CDR1 is SGHAT, CDR2 FQNNGV, per germline. The CDR3 totals 12 residues. CDR3 DNA: TGTGCCGGCAGCTCGGAGAATGAAAAACTGTTTTTT. It encodes CAGSSENEKLFF.

This clonotype was seen ten or more times. The gene calls are TRBV20-1 and TRBJ2-5; 12 bases map to TRBD2. CDR1 and CDR2 from the germline V gene are DFQATT and SNEGSKA (reference sequence). The CDR3 contains 18 residues. Trimming removed 0 bases from V and 4 bases from J; junction bases left unmatched: 12. The CDR3 loop is CSARDLLLAGGPRETQYF. As DNA, the CDR3 is TGCAGTGCTAGAGATTTACTCCTAGCGGGGGGGCCCCGAGAGACCCAGTACTTC.

The chain uses TRBV7-9 and TRBJ1-1, with a weak D call TRBD1 (6 bases). The CDR3 has 14 residues. V lost 6 bases and J 4 bases, leaving 15 bases between the germline ends. Germline V gene lookup returns CDR1 SEHNR and CDR2 FQNEAQ (reference sequence). CDR3 region: CASRHTGSGTEAFF. The CDR3 nucleotides are TGTGCCAGCAGACACACAGGGTCTGGCACTGAAGCTTTCTTT.

This clonotype was counted a few times. The V and J genes are TRBV13 and TRBJ1-3; D is perhaps TRBD1 (5 bases). V was pared by 6 bases and J by 7 bases, with 19 bases between. CDR1 PRHDT and CDR2 FYEKMQ come from the germline V gene (reference sequence). The CDR3 is 15 amino acids. The CDR3: CASRGTGTLQNTIYF. DNA of the CDR3: TGTGCCAGCAGGGGGACCGGAACCCTCCAGAACACCATATATTTT.

This clonotype has a handful of counts. The CDR3 loop reads CSVGRPGDEQYF. The DNA of the CDR3 is TGCAGCGTTGGCAGGCCAGGGGACGAGCAGTACTTC. The chain carries TRBV29-1 and TRBJ2-7; D perhaps matches TRBD1 (6 bases). Trimming stripped 4 bases from V and 5 bases from J, with 12 bases between. Looked up from germline, CDR1 is SQVTM and CDR2 is ANQGSEA. CDR3 length: 12 residues.

V gene TRBV7-3 combines with J gene TRBJ2-4, with D possibly called TRBD1 or TRBD2 (6 bases each). The germline CDR1 and CDR2 sequences are SGHTA and FQGTGA. The CDR3 spans 15 residues. Between the trimmed V and J ends, which lost 1 base and 9 bases, there was a span of 16 bases. CDR3: CASSLSAGQAFIQYF. The CDR3 region has the DNA TGTGCCAGCAGCTTAAGTGCGGGACAAGCTTTCATTCAGTACTTC.

This clonotype has at least ten counts. The genes are TRBV7-9 and TRBJ2-5; a possible D gene is TRBD1 (5 bases). V was cut by 8 bases and J by 1 base, with 20 bases left in between. Germline lookup yields CDR1 SEHNR and CDR2 FQNEAQ (reference sequence). CDR3 size: 16 residues. The CDR3, as DNA: TGTGCCAGCGAAGTGGGTAGGGGTGTGGGCCAAGAGACCCAGTACTTC. Protein product: CASEVGRGVGQETQYF.

This clonotype was seen many times. The chain employs TRBV28 and TRBJ1-1; D gene unclear. Germline CDR1 reads MDHEN; CDR2 reads SYDVKM. The CDR3 sequence is 12 residues long. Between the trimmed V and J ends, which lost 8 bases and 4 bases, there was a span of 11 bases. Here the CDR3 reads CASPGPSTEAFF. The CDR3 nucleotides read TGTGCCAGCCCCGGACCCTCCACTGAAGCTTTCTTT.

As to this clonotype: A much larger clone sits a single nucleotide away, making a read error possible. The chain is built from TRBV10-3 and TRBJ2-2; D unresolved. The germline CDR1 and CDR2 sequences are ENHRY and SYGVKD. This CDR3 contains 17 residues. Trimming shortened V by 4 bases and J by 0 bases, and 15 bases separated the two germline ends. For the CDR3, the DNA is TGTGCCATCAGTGGGATTTACTTAACAACGAACACCGGGGAGCTGTTTTTT. It codes for CAISGIYLTTNTGELFF.

This chain connects TRBV20-1 to TRBJ1-2; D gene unclear. With 1 base removed from V and 6 bases from J, the gap between germline ends came to 9 bases. This CDR3 region has 12 residues. The germline gives CDR1 DFQATT, CDR2 SNEGSKA (reference sequence). The CDR3 DNA is TGCAGTGCTAGAGTGGAAGGGAATGGCTACACCTTC. It codes for CSARVEGNGYTF.

The chain links TRBV7-2 to TRBJ2-3, with D possibly TRBD2 on 5 matching bases. This CDR3 is built from 14 residues. Germline V gives CDR1 SGHTA, CDR2 FQGNSA. Deletions cut 5 bases from V and 4 bases from J, with 13 bases between. The CDR3 reads CASSQEGAADTQYF. Here the CDR3 DNA reads TGTGCCAGCAGCCAAGAGGGAGCGGCAGATACGCAGTATTTT.

This clonotype appeared many times. The rearrangement links TRBV28 to TRBJ1-2; D is unclear. V gave up 2 bases and J gave up 6 bases, with 13 bases separating them. Germline V lookup: CDR1 MDHEN, CDR2 SYDVKM. The CDR3 sequence is 14 residues long. The CDR3 nucleotides read TGTGCCAGCAGTTTAATGATCGGAGGCCATGGCTACACCTTC. Translating it yields CASSLMIGGHGYTF.

About this clonotype: A much bigger clone sits one base away, suggesting this may be a read error. The CDR3 sequence: CASSSRTPDSPFHF. Here the CDR3 DNA reads TGTGCCAGCAGTTCCCGGACCCCTGACTCACCCTTCCACTTT. V is TRBV6-4 and J is TRBJ1-6; D not resolved. Germline V CDR1 and CDR2: MRHNA, SNTAGT. This CDR3 spans 14 amino acids.

This clonotype was counted at least ten times. The chain is built from TRBV11-2 and TRBJ2-4; tentative D call: TRBD1 (6 bases). This CDR3 is built from 14 residues. V gave up 0 bases and J gave up 12 bases, with 15 bases separating them. Germline assignment: CDR1 SGHAT and CDR2 FQNNGV. CDR3: CASSLDWQGSPQYF. The CDR3 coding sequence is TGTGCCAGCAGCTTAGATTGGCAGGGGTCCCCTCAGTACTTC.

Concerning this clonotype itself: A read error may be the cause here, since a much bigger clone is one base away. The CDR3 does not close with the conserved phenylalanine or tryptophan, likely indicating a read error. V usage is TRBV2 and J usage is TRBJ2-7; TRBD2 is a possible D gene (6 bases). This CDR3 is 13 amino acids long. Germline V gives CDR1 SNHLY, CDR2 FYNNEI. V lost 3 bases to trimming and J lost 7 bases, with 13 bases between them. CDR3: CASSELTSQEQYL. The CDR3 coding sequence is TGTGCCAGCAGTGAGCTGACTAGTCAGGAGCAGTACCTC.

This clonotype was seen at least ten times. The chain employs TRBV28 and TRBJ1-4; tentative D call: TRBD1 (6 bases). V was cut by 5 bases and J by 5 bases, with 15 bases left in between. There are 15 residues in the CDR3. The V gene's germline CDR1 is MDHEN and CDR2 SYDVKM. The CDR3, as DNA: TGTGCCAGCAGTGAGAGGACAGAGAGCAATGAAAAACTGTTTTTT. Translation: CASSERTESNEKLFF.

J is TRBJ2-2 and V is TRBV7-6; D is possibly TRBD2 (6 bases). V lost 8 bases and J 5 bases, leaving 12 bases between the germline ends. The germline V gene has CDR1 SGHVS and CDR2 FNYEAQ. The CDR3 covers 13 residues. The CDR3: CASVGGGTGELFF. CDR3 nucleotide sequence: TGTGCCAGCGTCGGGGGTGGAACCGGGGAGCTGTTTTTT.

The V call is TRBV10-3, the J call TRBJ2-2; TRBD2 agrees at 11 bases. Germline trimming cut 0 bases from V and 0 bases from J; bases unmatched to any gene: 9. Germline V gene lookup returns CDR1 ENHRY and CDR2 SYGVKD. The CDR3 is 20 amino acids. The CDR3 protein is CAISESSGASGGTNTGELFF. CDR3 DNA: TGTGCCATCAGTGAGTCAAGTGGAGCTAGCGGGGGGACGAACACCGGGGAGCTGTTTTTT.

This chain connects TRBV13 to TRBJ1-6; the D gene is possibly TRBD1 (6 bases). V was shortened by 5 bases and J by 10 bases, with 9 bases between the two germline ends. Germline V gene lookup returns CDR1 PRHDT and CDR2 FYEKMQ (reference sequence). The CDR3 loop spans 12 amino acids. Here the CDR3 reads CASSRQGSPLHF. The CDR3 bases are TGTGCCAGCAGCCGTCAGGGGTCACCCCTCCACTTT.

This clonotype came up a few times. The J gene is TRBJ2-5, the V gene TRBV20-1; 9 positions agree with TRBD2. Germline V gives CDR1 DFQATT, CDR2 SNEGSKA (reference sequence). The junction had 5 bases not matched to a gene; V was cut back by 1 base and J by 2 bases. This CDR3 comprises 15 residues. The CDR3 reads CSARGPSGGQETQYF. In DNA, the CDR3 is TGCAGTGCTAGAGGGCCCAGCGGGGGGCAAGAGACCCAGTACTTC.

In this sample, this clonotype turned up many times. V usage is TRBV2 and J usage is TRBJ1-4; D unclear. Germline V gene sequence: CDR1 SNHLY, CDR2 FYNNEI. V lost 1 base, J lost 4 bases, and 4 bases lay in between. This CDR3 is 13 amino acids long. CDR3 sequence (DNA): TGTGCCAGCAGTGAAGACTATAATGAAAAACTGTTTTTT. Its protein product is CASSEDYNEKLFF. The variable domain in full, with the rest retrieved from reference TRBV2 and TRBJ1-4, is EPEVTQTPSHQVTQMGQEVILRCVPISNHLYFYWYRQILGQKVEFLVSFYNNEISEKSEIFDDQFSVERPDGSNFTLKIRSTKLEDSAMYFCASSEDYNEKLFFGSGTQLSVL.

This clonotype was observed a few times. The gene calls are TRBV19 and TRBJ1-1, with TRBD1 identical over 10 bases. Germline CDR1 is LNHDA and CDR2 is SQIVND (reference sequence). CDR3 length: 15 residues. This CDR3 reads CASDRGLVMNTEAFF. DNA of the CDR3: TGTGCATCCGACAGGGGGCTGGTAATGAACACTGAAGCTTTCTTT.

This clonotype occurred a few times. This chain's CDR3 is CATRRGAGYNEQFF. CDR3 coding DNA: TGTGCCACCCGGCGGGGGGCGGGGTACAATGAGCAGTTCTTC. The rearrangement joins TRBV28 to TRBJ2-1; 8 positions match TRBD2. The CDR3 consists of 14 residues. Germline V gene sequence: CDR1 MDHEN, CDR2 SYDVKM. V trimming: 10 bases; J trimming: 4 bases; junction bases outside the gene matches: 9.

This clonotype was counted a few times. This chain joins TRBV20-1 and TRBJ2-7, with D perhaps matching TRBD1 (6 bases). V lost 3 bases and J lost 5, with 8 bases in between. Per germline, CDR1 DFQATT and CDR2 SNEGSKA (reference sequence). The CDR3 has 11 residues. For the CDR3, the DNA is TGCAGTGCTAGGGCAGGGGACGAGCAGTACTTC. This sequence encodes CSARAGDEQYF.

This clonotype has more than one count but fewer than ten. The J gene is TRBJ2-2, the V gene TRBV12-3 or TRBV12-4, with D possibly being TRBD1 (6 bases). This CDR3 comprises 13 residues. Trimming took off 6 bases at V and 6 bases at J, with 11 bases between the two ends. The DNA of the CDR3 is TGTGCCAGCAGCCAAACAGGGTCCGGGGAGCTGTTTTTT. Translated: CASSQTGSGELFF.

A remark on this clonotype: This may stem from a read error, because a much larger clone lies one nucleotide away. Lacking the conserved final phenylalanine or tryptophan, this CDR3 likely reflects a read error. The V call is TRBV24-1, the J call TRBJ2-5; D remains ambiguous. The V and J ends lost 3 bases and 0 bases respectively, with 4 bases between them. This CDR3 has 13 amino acids. Germline CDR1 and CDR2: KGHDR and SFDVKD. The DNA for the CDR3 is TGTGCCACCAGTGATGTGTACCAAGAGACCCAGTACCTC. Protein: CATSDVYQETQYL.

Many counts were recorded for this clonotype. The chain joins TRBV28 to TRBJ1-1; possibly TRBD1 for D (6 bases). V lost 0 bases and J 2 bases, leaving 7 bases between the germline ends. The germline V gene has CDR1 MDHEN and CDR2 SYDVKM. This CDR3 spans 14 amino acids. CDR3 in amino acids: CASSLWDRNTEAFF. The CDR3 DNA follows: TGTGCCAGCAGTTTATGGGACAGAAACACTGAAGCTTTCTTT.